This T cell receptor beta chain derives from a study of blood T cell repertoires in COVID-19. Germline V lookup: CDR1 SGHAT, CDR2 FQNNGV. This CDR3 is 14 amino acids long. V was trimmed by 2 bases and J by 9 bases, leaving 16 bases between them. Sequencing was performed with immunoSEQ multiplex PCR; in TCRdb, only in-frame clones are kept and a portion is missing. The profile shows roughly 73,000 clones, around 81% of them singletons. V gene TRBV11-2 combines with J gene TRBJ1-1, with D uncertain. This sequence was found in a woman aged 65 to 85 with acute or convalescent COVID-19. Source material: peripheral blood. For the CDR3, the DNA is TGTGCCAGCAGCTTACAGGAGGGTGTAATAAAAGCTTTCTTT. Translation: CASSLQEGVIKAFF.